This T cell receptor beta chain was found in a study of molecular identifiers for immune sequencing clone quantification. The table lists this clonotype with a few counts. MiXCR was run by TCRdb on the PCR reads, yielding one entry per CDR3 protein. This table holds tens of thousands of distinct CDR3 sequences, around 34% found once. The sequenced sample consisted of naive CD8+ T cells from blood, with Jurkat cell RNA spiked in. Stated subset: FACS-sorted CD8+CD4-CCR7+CD45RA+ naive T cells. The clonotype was recovered from a human donor in good health. Some libraries in this study had Jurkat cell RNA spiked in.

CDR3 nucleotides: TGTGCCAGTAGTATGATGGCTTTCCCGGGTCCTGGGGCCAACGTCCTGACTTTC. This codes for CASSMMAFPGPGANVLTF. This chain links TRBV19 with TRBJ2-6, with D unclear. This CDR3 contains 18 residues. Germline V lookup: CDR1 LNHDA, CDR2 SQIVND (reference sequence). V was pared by 3 bases and J by 2 bases, with 17 bases between.